This T cell receptor beta chain was sequenced in a study of T cell responses to AZD1222 COVID-19 vaccine. Findings and limits, study-wide: In a largely white British group with more females than males, clonal diversity was possibly underestimated.

Points on this clone: Its antigen is currently unknown.

The method was immunoSEQ multiplex PCR; TCRdb's version includes in-frame clones alone and lacks a portion of them. The table shows some 130,000 clones, with about 82% occurring only once. This CDR3 is 15 amino acids long. The V end lost 4 bases, the J end lost 4 bases, and 11 bases lay between the germline ends. CDR1 and CDR2 from the germline V gene are MNHEY and SMNVEV (reference sequence). The sequencing used peripheral blood, collected 28 days after the second dose of the MenACWY control vaccine. The V and J genes are TRBV27 and TRBJ2-6, with D possibly called TRBD1 or TRBD2 (5 bases each). This receptor was identified in an adult who received the MenACWY meningococcal vaccine as a control. CDR3 DNA: TGTGCCAGCAGTTCTCTCGGGGCCGGGGCCAACGTCCTGACTTTC. This encodes CASSSLGAGANVLTF.